What follows are 16 T cell receptor beta chains derived from one specimen sequenced in a study of T-cell memory formation after mild COVID-19. TCRdb reprocessed the 5' RACE reads via MiXCR and lists one record per CDR3 protein. The sample consists of about 470,000 distinct CDR3 sequences, about 20% of them appearing once. Sequencing input: PBMCs or a T cell subset sorted from them (not recorded which). The receptors originated from an adult woman who had mild COVID-19 (a few samples of this study predate the infection). Cell type and time point are not known.

This clonotype was seen at least ten times. V usage is TRBV12-3 or TRBV12-4 and J usage is TRBJ1-1; unclear D gene. The CDR3 runs to 14 residues. The ends were cut back, 3 bases at V and 0 bases at J, with 8 bases in the middle. CDR3 sequence (DNA): TGTGCCAGCAGTTTTGGGGTGCTGAACACTGAAGCTTTCTTT. This sequence encodes CASSFGVLNTEAFF.

This chain connects TRBV9 to TRBJ2-7, with 11 bases aligning to TRBD2. The CDR3 contains 15 residues. CDR1 and CDR2 from the germline V gene are SGDLS and YYNGEE. The ends lost 1 base at V and 5 bases at J; junction bases unmatched: 5. The CDR3 nucleotides read TGTGCCAGCAGCGTATCGGGACTAGCGGCTCACGAGCAGTACTTC. It is translated as CASSVSGLAAHEQYF.

This clonotype was detected a few times. The V and J genes are TRBV20-1 and TRBJ2-3; D gene unclear. The CDR3 sequence is 14 residues long. Per the germline V gene, CDR1 is DFQATT and CDR2 is SNEGSKA (reference sequence). Trimming removed 3 bases from V and 1 base from J, with 11 bases in between. The CDR3: CSARAVTRTDTQYF. The CDR3 DNA reads as TGCAGTGCTAGGGCTGTGACTCGCACAGATACGCAGTATTTT.

The chain recombines TRBV30 with TRBJ2-3, with D uncertain. The V end was cut by 8 bases, the J end by 0 bases, with 9 bases between. This CDR3 contains 12 residues. Germline loops: CDR1 GTSNPN, CDR2 SVGIG (reference sequence). The CDR3 loop is CAQTRSTDTQYF. CDR3 sequence (DNA): TGTGCCCAGACTCGTAGCACAGATACGCAGTATTTT. Full variable domain (rest looked up from reference TRBV30 and TRBJ2-3): SQTIHQWPATLVQPVGSPLSLECTVEGTSNPNLYWYRQAAGRGLQLLFYSVGIGQISSEVPQNLSASRPQDRQFILSSKKLLLSDSGFYLCAQTRSTDTQYFGPGTRLTVL.

The gene calls are TRBV12-3 or TRBV12-4 and TRBJ2-5; D gene ambiguous. The CDR3 spans 14 residues. V was clipped by 4 bases and J by 3 bases, with 12 bases between them. This CDR3 reads CASSSRAMEETQYF. The CDR3 DNA reads TGTGCCAGCAGTTCTAGAGCCATGGAAGAGACCCAGTACTTC.

This clonotype was detected ten times or more. This chain uses TRBV20-1 with TRBJ1-1; TRBD1 is a possible D gene (5 bases). V dropped 3 bases and J dropped 1 base, with 12 bases sitting between them. Germline CDR1 reads DFQATT; CDR2 reads SNEGSKA (reference sequence). The CDR3 extends over 14 amino acids. The CDR3 here is CSARGVPPNTEAFF. The CDR3 nucleotides are TGCAGTGCTAGGGGGGTACCACCGAACACTGAAGCTTTCTTT.

This clonotype was observed a few times. The chain has TRBV20-1 and TRBJ2-1; D gene unclear. The V end lost 0 bases, the J end lost 0 bases, and 12 bases lay between the germline ends. CDR1 and CDR2 from the germline V gene are DFQATT and SNEGSKA (reference sequence). The CDR3 runs to 16 residues. CDR3 residues: CSAREGGWSSYNEQFF. The DNA of the CDR3 is TGCAGTGCTAGAGAGGGTGGATGGAGCTCCTACAATGAGCAGTTCTTC.

This clonotype has a handful of counts. The chain joins TRBV9 to TRBJ2-3; the D is unclear. V lost 0 bases to trimming and J lost 8 bases, with 16 bases between them. The CDR3 runs 15 residues. The germline V gene has CDR1 SGDLS and CDR2 YYNGEE. The CDR3 coding sequence is TGTGCCAGCAGCGTAGAATCCAGACCCGATGGTACGCAGTATTTT. Translated, it gives CASSVESRPDGTQYF.

A few counts support this clonotype. This chain uses TRBV9 with TRBJ1-4, with D hard to call. Germline assignment: CDR1 SGDLS and CDR2 YYNGEE. The V end was cut by 7 bases, the J end by 3 bases, with 10 bases between. This CDR3 spans 13 amino acids. CDR3 sequence (DNA): TGTGCCAGCGGAAATGGTGCTAATGAAAAACTGTTTTTT. Encoded protein: CASGNGANEKLFF.

This clonotype was picked up a small number of times. The rearrangement joins TRBV5-1 to TRBJ2-7; 9 bases fit TRBD1. Germline assignment: CDR1 SGHRS and CDR2 YFSETQ. CDR3 size: 18 residues. V shed 1 base, J shed 7 bases, and the junction held 18 bases outside the gene matches. The CDR3: CASSLTIADRGSWGEQYF. In DNA, the CDR3 is TGCGCCAGCAGCTTGACTATCGCGGACAGGGGAAGTTGGGGAGAGCAGTACTTC.

The chain joins TRBV5-1 to TRBJ2-3; D not resolved. V gave up 6 bases and J gave up 3 bases, with 17 bases separating them. This CDR3 is built from 15 residues. Germline CDR1 reads SGHRS; CDR2 reads YFSETQ. CDR3 region: CASKNWQVGTDTQYF. For the CDR3, the DNA is TGCGCCAGCAAAAATTGGCAGGTAGGGACAGATACGCAGTATTTT.

The V gene is TRBV28, the J gene TRBJ2-1; the D gene could be TRBD1 or TRBD2 (6 bases each). Trimming shortened V by 1 base and J by 4 bases, and 14 bases separated the two germline ends. This CDR3 is built from 16 residues. The V gene's germline CDR1 is MDHEN and CDR2 SYDVKM. The CDR3 DNA is TGTGCCAGCAGTTTATACGGGGGCTCGGGTTACAATGAGCAGTTCTTC. This codes for CASSLYGGSGYNEQFF.

This clonotype has more than one count but fewer than ten. This sequence joins TRBV4-1 and TRBJ1-6; D is perhaps TRBD1 (5 bases). CDR3 size: 16 residues. The V and J ends lost 1 base and 8 bases respectively, with 15 bases between them. Germline CDR1 reads MGHRA; CDR2 reads YSYEKL. In nucleotides, the CDR3 is TGCGCCAGCAGCCAAGGGTCCAGGGTCGGATATTCACCCCTCCACTTT. Translation gives CASSQGSRVGYSPLHF.

About this clonotype: One end of the junction does not line up with germline, which may come from a read error. The rearrangement uses TRBV7-7 and TRBJ2-1, with 7 bases matching TRBD2. This CDR3 has 16 residues. Germline CDR1 reads SSHAT; CDR2 reads FNYEAQ (reference sequence). CDR3 in DNA: TGTGCTAGCAGCTTAGGTTCTGCGGGAGACCACAATGAGCAGTTCTTC. Protein: CASSLGSAGDHNEQFF. The whole variable domain, filled in from reference TRBV7-7 and TRBJ2-1, reads GAGVSQSPRYKVTKRGQDVTLRCDPISSHATLYWYQQALGQGPEFLTYFNYEAQPDKSGLPSDRFSAERPEGSISTLTIQRTEQRDSAMYRCASSLGSAGDHNEQFFGPGTRLTVL.

This clonotype occurred many times. V gene TRBV5-6 combines with J gene TRBJ2-3; possibly TRBD1 for D (6 bases). CDR1 is SGHDT and CDR2 is YYEEEE in the germline V gene. This CDR3 contains 15 residues. V was clipped by 1 base and J by 0 bases, with 9 bases between them. CDR3 in amino acids: CASSLFGQSTDTQYF. For the CDR3, the DNA is TGTGCCAGCAGCTTGTTCGGACAGAGCACAGATACGCAGTATTTT.

The CDR3 nucleotides read TGCAGTGCTAGTGCCCCAGGGGGCTACGAGCAGTACTTC. It yields the protein CSASAPGGYEQYF. The genes are TRBV20-1 and TRBJ2-7; 7 bases are shared with TRBD1. J lost 3 bases, V lost 3 bases, and 5 bases had no gene match. The CDR3 loop spans 13 amino acids. Germline V gene sequence: CDR1 DFQATT, CDR2 SNEGSKA (reference sequence).